A single T cell receptor beta chain is shown here with its context. Its antigen remains unknown. The data originate from a study of T cell responses to AZD1222 COVID-19 vaccine. Study outcomes and limitations: At study baseline, merely five or six AZD1222 recipients were seropositive.

The assay was immunoSEQ multiplex PCR, and TCRdb's table has in-frame clones only and misses some. This sample has about 42,000 clones; roughly 88% occur once, and the top ten carry 18%. V lost 8 bases to trimming and J lost 5 bases; unmatched junction nucleotides: 12. This CDR3 is 15 amino acids long. Looked up from germline, CDR1 is MGHDK and CDR2 is SYGVNS. The chain couples TRBV25-1 to TRBJ2-3; TRBD2 matches 8 bases. The TCR originated in an adult who received the AZD1222 COVID-19 vaccine. The sequenced sample was peripheral blood, obtained 28 days after the second AZD1222 dose. CDR3 DNA sequence: TGTGCCAGCCGATCGGAGCGGGGGCCCGGAGATACGCAGTATTTT. Residues: CASRSERGPGDTQYF.